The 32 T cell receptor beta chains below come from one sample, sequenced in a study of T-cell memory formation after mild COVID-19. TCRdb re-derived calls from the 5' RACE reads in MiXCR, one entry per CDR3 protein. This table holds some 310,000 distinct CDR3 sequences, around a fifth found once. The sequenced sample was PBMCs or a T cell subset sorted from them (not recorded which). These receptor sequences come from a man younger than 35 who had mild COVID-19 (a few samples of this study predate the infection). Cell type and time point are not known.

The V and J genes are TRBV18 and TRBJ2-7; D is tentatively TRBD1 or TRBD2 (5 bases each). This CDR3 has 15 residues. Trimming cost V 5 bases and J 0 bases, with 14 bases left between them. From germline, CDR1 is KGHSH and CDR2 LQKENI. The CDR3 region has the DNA TGTGCCAGCTCAGAGGGGATCCCAAGCTCCTACGAGCAGTACGTC. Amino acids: CASSEGIPSSYEQYV.

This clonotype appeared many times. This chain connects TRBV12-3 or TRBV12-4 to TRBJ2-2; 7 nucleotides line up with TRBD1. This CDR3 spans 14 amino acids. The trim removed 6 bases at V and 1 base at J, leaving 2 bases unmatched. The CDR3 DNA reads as TGTGCCAGCAGACGACAGGGGAACACCGGGGAGCTGTTTTTT. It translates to CASRRQGNTGELFF.

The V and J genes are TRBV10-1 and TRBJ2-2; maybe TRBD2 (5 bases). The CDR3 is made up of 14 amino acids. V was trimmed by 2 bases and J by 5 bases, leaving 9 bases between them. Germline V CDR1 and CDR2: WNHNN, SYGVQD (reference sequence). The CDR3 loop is CASSELRGTGELFF. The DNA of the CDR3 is TGCGCCAGCAGTGAGCTTCGGGGTACCGGGGAGCTGTTTTTT.

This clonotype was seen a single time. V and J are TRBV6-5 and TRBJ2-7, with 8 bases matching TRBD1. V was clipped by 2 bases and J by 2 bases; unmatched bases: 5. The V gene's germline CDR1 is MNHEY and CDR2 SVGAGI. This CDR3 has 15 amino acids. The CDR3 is CASSYAGQDAYEQYF. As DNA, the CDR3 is TGTGCCAGCAGTTACGCGGGACAGGACGCCTACGAGCAGTACTTC.

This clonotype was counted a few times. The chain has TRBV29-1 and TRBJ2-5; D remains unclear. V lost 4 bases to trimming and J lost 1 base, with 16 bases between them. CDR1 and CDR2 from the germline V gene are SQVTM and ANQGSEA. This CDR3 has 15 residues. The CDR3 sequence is CSVVAPRAIQETQYF. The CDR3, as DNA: TGCAGCGTTGTGGCTCCCAGAGCGATCCAAGAGACCCAGTACTTC.

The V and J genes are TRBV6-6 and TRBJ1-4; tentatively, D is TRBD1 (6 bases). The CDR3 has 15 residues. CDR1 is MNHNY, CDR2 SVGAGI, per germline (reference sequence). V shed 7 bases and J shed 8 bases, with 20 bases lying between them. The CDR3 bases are TGTGCCAGCAACAAGGAACGGGGGCTATTCGAAAAACTGTTTTTT. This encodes CASNKERGLFEKLFF.

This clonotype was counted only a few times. The DNA for the CDR3 is TGCGCCAGCAGCACGCCCGAGCGGGAAAAACTGTTTTTT. This encodes CASSTPEREKLFF. V and J are TRBV5-1 and TRBJ1-4; D is uncertain. V was trimmed by 4 bases and J by 8 bases, leaving 12 bases between them. CDR1 and CDR2 (germline): SGHRS, YFSETQ. The CDR3 runs 13 residues.

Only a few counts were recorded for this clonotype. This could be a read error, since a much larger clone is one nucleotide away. In DNA form, the CDR3 reads TGTGCCAGCAGCGCACAGGGGGGCACCGGGGAGCTGTTTTTT. It yields the protein CASSAQGGTGELFF. The chain couples TRBV7-9 to TRBJ2-2; 8 positions match TRBD1. This CDR3 is built from 14 residues. V dropped 5 bases and J dropped 4; count of bases not matched to a gene: 3. The germline CDR1 and CDR2 sequences are SEHNR and FQNEAQ (reference sequence).

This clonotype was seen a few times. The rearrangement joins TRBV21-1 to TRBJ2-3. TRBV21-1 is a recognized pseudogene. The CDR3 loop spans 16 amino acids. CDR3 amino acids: CASSIRLEYNTDTQYF. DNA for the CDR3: TGTGCCAGCAGCATCCGTTTGGAGTATAACACAGATACGCAGTATTTT.

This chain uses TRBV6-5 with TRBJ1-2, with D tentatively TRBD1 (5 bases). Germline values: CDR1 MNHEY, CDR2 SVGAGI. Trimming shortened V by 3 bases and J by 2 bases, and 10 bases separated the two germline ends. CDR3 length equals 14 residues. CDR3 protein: CASSYSPGNYGYTF. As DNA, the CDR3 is TGTGCCAGCAGTTATTCGCCAGGGAACTATGGCTACACCTTC.

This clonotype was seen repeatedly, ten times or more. CDR3 DNA: TGCGCCAGCAGCTTGGCAGCTAACTATGGCTACACCTTC. Translated, it gives CASSLAANYGYTF. This chain uses TRBV5-1 with TRBJ1-2; no definite D call. The V end was cut by 0 bases, the J end by 0 bases, with 3 bases between. This CDR3 region has 13 residues. Per germline, CDR1 SGHRS and CDR2 YFSETQ.

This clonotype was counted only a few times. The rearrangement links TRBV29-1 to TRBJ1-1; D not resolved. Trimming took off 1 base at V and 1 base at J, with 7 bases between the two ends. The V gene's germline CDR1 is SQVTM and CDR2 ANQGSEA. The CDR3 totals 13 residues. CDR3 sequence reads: CSVEVPGNTEAFF. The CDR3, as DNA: TGCAGCGTTGAAGTTCCAGGGAACACTGAAGCTTTCTTT.

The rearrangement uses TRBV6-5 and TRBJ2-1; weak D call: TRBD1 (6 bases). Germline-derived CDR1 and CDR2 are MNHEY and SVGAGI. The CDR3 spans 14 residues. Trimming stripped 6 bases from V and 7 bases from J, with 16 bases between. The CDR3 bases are TGTGCCAGCAGAGGACAGTGGGCAGGTAATGAGCAGTTCTTC. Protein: CASRGQWAGNEQFF.

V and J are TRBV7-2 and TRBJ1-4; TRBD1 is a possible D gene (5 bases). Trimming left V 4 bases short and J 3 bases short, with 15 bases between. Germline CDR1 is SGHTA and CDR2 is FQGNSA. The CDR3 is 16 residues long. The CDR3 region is CASSYEQAMANEKLFF. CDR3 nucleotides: TGTGCCAGCAGCTACGAACAGGCGATGGCTAATGAAAAACTGTTTTTT.

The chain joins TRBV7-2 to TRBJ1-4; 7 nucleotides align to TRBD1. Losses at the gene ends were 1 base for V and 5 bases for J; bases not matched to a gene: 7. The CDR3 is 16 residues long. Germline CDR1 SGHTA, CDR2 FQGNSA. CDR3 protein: CASSLGLRDRNEKLFF. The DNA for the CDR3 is TGTGCCAGCAGCTTAGGACTCCGGGACAGAAATGAAAAACTGTTTTTT.

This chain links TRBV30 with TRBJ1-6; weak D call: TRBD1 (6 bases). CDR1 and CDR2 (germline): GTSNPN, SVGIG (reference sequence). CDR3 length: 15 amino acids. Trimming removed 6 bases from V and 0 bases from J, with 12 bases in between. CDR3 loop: CACRQAVSYNSPLHF. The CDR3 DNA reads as TGTGCCTGCAGACAGGCCGTCTCCTATAATTCACCCCTCCACTTT.

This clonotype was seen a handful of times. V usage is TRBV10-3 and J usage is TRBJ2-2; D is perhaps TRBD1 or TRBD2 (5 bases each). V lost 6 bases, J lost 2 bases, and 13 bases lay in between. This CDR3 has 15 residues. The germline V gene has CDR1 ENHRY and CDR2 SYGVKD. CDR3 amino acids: CAIRPGAGNTGELFF. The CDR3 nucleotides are TGTGCCATCAGGCCCGGGGCAGGAAACACCGGGGAGCTGTTTTTT.

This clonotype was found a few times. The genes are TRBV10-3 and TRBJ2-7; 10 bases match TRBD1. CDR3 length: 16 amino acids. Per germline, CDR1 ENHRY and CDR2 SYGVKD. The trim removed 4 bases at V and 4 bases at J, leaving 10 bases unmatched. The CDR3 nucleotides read TGTGCCATCAGTGGCGCCCCGGGACAGGGGATTTACGAGCAGTACTTC. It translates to CAISGAPGQGIYEQYF.

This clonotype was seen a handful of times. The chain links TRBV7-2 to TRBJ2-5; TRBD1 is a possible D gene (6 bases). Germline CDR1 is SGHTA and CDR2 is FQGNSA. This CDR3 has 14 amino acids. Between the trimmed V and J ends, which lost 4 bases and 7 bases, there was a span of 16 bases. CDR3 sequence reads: CASSYQTGDGTQYF. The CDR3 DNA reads TGTGCCAGCAGCTACCAGACAGGCGACGGGACCCAGTACTTC.

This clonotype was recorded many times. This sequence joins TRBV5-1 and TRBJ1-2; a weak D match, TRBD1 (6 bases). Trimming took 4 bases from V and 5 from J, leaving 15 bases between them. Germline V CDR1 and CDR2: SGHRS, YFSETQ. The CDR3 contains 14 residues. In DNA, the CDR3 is TGCGCCAGCAGCGCCTTGGACAGCTCATATGGCTACACCTTC. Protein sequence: CASSALDSSYGYTF.

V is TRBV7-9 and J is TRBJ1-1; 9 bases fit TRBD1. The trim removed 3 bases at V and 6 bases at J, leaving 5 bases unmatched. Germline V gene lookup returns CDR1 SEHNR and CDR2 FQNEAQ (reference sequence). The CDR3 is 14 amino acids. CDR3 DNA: TGTGCCAGCAGCTTGACAGGGGGGAGGGCTGAAGCTTTCTTT. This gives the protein CASSLTGGRAEAFF.

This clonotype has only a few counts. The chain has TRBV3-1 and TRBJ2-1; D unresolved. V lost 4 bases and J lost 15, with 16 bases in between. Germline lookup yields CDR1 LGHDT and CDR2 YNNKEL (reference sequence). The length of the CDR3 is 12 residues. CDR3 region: CASSPRHTWLFF. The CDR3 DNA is TGTGCCAGCAGCCCGAGGCACACCTGGTTGTTCTTC.

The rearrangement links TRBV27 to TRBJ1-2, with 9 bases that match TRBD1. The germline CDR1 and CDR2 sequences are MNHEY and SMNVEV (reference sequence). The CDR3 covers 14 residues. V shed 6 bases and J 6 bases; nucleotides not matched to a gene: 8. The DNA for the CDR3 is TGTGCCAGCAGCCGTCCGGGGACAGGGCATGGCTACACCTTC. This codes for CASSRPGTGHGYTF.

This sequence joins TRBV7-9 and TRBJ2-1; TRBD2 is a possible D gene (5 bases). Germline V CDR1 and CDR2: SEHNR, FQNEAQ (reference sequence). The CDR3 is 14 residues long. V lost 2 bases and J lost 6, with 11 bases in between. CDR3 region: CASSLSSSFNEQFF. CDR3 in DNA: TGTGCCAGCAGCTTATCTAGCTCATTCAATGAGCAGTTCTTC. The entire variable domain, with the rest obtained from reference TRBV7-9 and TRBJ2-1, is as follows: DTGVSQNPRHKITKRGQNVTFRCDPISEHNRLYWYRQTLGQGPEFLTYFQNEAQLEKSRLLSDRFSAERPKGSFSTLEIQRTEQGDSAMYLCASSLSSSFNEQFFGPGTRLTVL.

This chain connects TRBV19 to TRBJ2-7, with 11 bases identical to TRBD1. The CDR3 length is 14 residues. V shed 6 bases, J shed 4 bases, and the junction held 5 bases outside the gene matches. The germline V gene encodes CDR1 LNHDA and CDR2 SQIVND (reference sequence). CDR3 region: CASSLGQGEYEQYF. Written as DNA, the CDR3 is TGTGCCAGTAGCCTGGGACAGGGGGAATACGAGCAGTACTTC.

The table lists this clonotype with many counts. DNA for the CDR3: TGCGCCAGCAGCTTGGAGGGGCTCGGCTACACCTTC. Amino acid sequence: CASSLEGLGYTF. The chain has TRBV5-1 and TRBJ1-2; D is perhaps TRBD1 (5 bases). Germline CDR1 SGHRS, CDR2 YFSETQ. Deletions cut 0 bases from V and 8 bases from J, with 8 bases between. The CDR3 is 12 amino acids.

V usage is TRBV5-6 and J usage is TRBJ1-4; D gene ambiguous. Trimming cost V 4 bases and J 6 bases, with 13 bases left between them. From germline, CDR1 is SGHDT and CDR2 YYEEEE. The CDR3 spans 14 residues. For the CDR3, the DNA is TGTGCCAGCAGCCCCTCCCCCGGAGATGAAAAACTGTTTTTT. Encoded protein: CASSPSPGDEKLFF. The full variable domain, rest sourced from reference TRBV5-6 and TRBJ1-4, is DAGVTQSPTHLIKTRGQQVTLRCSPKSGHDTVSWYQQALGQGPQFIFQYYEEEERQRGNFPDRFSGHQFPNYSSELNVNALLLGDSALYLCASSPSPGDEKLFFGSGTQLSVL.

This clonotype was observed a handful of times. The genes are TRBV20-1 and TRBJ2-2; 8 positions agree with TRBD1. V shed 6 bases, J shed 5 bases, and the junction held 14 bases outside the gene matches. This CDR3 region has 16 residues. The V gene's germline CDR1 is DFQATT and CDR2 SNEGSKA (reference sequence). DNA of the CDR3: TGCAGTGCCCCGAGTCCAGGGACAGGACGTACCGGGGAGCTGTTTTTT. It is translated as CSAPSPGTGRTGELFF.

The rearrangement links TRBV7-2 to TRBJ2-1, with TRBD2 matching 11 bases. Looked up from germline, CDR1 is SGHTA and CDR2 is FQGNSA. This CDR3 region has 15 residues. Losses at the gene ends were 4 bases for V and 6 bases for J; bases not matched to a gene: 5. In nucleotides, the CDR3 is TGTGCCAGCAGCTCACGACTAGCGGGGAGCAATGAGCAGTTCTTC. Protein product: CASSSRLAGSNEQFF. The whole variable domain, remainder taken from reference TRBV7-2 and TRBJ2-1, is GAGVSQSPSNKVTEKGKDVELRCDPISGHTALYWYRQSLGQGLEFLIYFQGNSAPDKSGLPSDRFSAERTGGSVSTLTIQRTQQEDSAVYLCASSSRLAGSNEQFFGPGTRLTVL.

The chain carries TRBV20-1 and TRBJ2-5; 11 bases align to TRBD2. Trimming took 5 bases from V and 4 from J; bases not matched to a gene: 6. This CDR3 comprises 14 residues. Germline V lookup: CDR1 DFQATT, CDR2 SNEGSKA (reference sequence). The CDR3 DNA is TGCAGTGCTCGGGGACTAGCGGACAGAGAGACCCAGTACTTC. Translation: CSARGLADRETQYF.

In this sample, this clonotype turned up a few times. Written as DNA, the CDR3 is TGTGCCAGCAGTAGGGGACAGTCGGCCGGGGAGCTGTTTTTT. Its protein product is CASSRGQSAGELFF. The chain has TRBV12-3 or TRBV12-4 and TRBJ2-2, with 7 bases lining up with TRBD1. The CDR3 has 14 residues. Trimming took 5 bases from V and 6 from J; bases not matched to a gene: 6.

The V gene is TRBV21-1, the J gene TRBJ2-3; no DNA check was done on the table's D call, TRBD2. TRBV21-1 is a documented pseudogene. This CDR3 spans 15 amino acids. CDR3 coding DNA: TGTGCCAGCAGCAAAGTGGAGGGGCGCACAGATACGCAGTATTTT. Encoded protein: CASSKVEGRTDTQYF.